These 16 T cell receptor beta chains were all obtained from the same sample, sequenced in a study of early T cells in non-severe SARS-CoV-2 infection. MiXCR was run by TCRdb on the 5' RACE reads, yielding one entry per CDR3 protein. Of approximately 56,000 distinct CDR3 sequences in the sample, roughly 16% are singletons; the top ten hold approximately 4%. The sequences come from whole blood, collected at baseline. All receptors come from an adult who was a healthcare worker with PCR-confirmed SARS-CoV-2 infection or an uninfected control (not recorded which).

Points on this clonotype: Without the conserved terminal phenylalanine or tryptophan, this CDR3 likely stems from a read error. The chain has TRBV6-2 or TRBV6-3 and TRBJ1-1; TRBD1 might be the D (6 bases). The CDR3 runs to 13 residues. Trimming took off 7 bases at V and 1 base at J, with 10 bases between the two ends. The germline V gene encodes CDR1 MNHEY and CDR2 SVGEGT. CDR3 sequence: CASNPRGNTEAFL. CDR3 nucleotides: TGTGCCAGCAACCCCAGGGGGAACACTGAAGCTTTCTTA.

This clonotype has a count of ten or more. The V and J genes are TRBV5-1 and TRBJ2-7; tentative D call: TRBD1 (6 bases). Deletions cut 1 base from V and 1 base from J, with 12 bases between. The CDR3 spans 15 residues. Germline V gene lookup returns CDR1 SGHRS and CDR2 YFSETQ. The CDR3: CASSLTGHLSYEQYF. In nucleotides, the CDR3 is TGCGCCAGCAGCTTGACGGGACACCTTTCCTACGAGCAGTACTTC.

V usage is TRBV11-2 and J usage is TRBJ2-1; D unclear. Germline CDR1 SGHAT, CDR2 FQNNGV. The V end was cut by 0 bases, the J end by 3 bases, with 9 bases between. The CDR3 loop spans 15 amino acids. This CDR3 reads CASSLDDLDYNEQFF. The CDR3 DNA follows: TGTGCCAGCAGCTTAGACGATTTAGACTACAATGAGCAGTTCTTC.

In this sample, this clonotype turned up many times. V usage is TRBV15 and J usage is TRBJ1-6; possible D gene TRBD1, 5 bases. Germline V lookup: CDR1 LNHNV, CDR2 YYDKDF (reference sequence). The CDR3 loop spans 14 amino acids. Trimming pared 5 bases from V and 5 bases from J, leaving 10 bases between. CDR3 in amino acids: CATSPQGHNSPLHF. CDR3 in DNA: TGTGCCACCAGCCCCCAGGGTCATAATTCACCCCTCCACTTT.

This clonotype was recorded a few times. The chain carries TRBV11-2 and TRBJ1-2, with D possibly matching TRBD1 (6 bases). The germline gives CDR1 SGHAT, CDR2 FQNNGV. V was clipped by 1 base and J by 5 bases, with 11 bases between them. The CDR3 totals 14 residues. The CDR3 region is CASSLGQDYYGYTF. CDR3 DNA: TGTGCCAGCAGCTTAGGACAGGACTATTATGGCTACACCTTC.

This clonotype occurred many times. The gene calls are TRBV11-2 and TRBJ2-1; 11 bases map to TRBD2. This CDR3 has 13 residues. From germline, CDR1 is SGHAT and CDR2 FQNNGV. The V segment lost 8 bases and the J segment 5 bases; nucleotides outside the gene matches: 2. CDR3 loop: CASRLAGHNEQFF. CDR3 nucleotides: TGTGCCAGCCGACTAGCGGGACACAATGAGCAGTTCTTC.

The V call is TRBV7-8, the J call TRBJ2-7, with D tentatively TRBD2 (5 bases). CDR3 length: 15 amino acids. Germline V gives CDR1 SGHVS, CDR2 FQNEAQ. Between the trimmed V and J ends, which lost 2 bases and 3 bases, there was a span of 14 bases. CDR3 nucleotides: TGTGCCAGCAGCTTATACCTTGTGAGGGACTACGAGCAGTACTTC. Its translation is CASSLYLVRDYEQYF.

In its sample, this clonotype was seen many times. CDR3 sequence (DNA): TGTGCCAGCAGTCCTGGTGGGGGCCCGGCGGAGACCTTC. The encoded protein is CASSPGGGPAETF. V and J are TRBV12-3 or TRBV12-4 and TRBJ1-2, with TRBD1 as a possible D gene (6 bases). The CDR3 length is 13 residues. The V and J ends lost 5 bases and 14 bases respectively, with 21 bases between them.

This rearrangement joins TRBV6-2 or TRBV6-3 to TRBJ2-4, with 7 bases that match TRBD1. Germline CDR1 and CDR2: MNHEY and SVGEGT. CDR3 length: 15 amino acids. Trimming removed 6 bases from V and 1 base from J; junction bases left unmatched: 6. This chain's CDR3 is CASSMTGRAKNIQYF. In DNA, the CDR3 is TGTGCCAGCAGCATGACAGGGCGGGCCAAAAACATTCAGTACTTC.

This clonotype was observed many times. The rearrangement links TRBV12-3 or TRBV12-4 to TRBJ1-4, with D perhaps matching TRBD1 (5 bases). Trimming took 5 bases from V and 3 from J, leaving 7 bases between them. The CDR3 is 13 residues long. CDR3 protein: CASSRQSNEKLFF. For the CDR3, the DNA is TGTGCCAGCAGTCGACAGTCTAATGAAAAACTGTTTTTT.

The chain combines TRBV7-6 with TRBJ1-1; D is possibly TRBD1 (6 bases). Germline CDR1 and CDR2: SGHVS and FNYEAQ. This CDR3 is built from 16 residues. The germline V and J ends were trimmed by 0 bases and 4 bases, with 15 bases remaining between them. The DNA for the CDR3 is TGTGCCAGCAGCTTAGCAGATCGGGGGGCGCGCACTGAAGCTTTCTTT. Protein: CASSLADRGARTEAFF. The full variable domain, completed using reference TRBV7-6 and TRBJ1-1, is GAGVSQSPRYKVTKRGQDVALRCDPISGHVSLYWYRQALGQGPEFLTYFNYEAQQDKSGLPNDRFSAERPEGSISTLTIQRTEQRDSAMYRCASSLADRGARTEAFFGQGTRLTVV.

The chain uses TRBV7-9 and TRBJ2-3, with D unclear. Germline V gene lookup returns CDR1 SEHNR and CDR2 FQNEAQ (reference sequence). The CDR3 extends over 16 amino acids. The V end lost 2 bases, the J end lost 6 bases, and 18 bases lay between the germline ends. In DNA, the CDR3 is TGTGCCAGCAGCTTAATAGCAGCGTTCGTAGGGGATACGCAGTATTTT. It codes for CASSLIAAFVGDTQYF.

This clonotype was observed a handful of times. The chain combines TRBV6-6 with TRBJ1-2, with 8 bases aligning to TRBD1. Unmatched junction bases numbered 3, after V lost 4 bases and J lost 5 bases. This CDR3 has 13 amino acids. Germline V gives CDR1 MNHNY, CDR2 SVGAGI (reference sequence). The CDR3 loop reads CASSSGQAYGYTF. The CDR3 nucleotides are TGTGCCAGCAGTTCGGGACAGGCGTATGGCTACACCTTC.

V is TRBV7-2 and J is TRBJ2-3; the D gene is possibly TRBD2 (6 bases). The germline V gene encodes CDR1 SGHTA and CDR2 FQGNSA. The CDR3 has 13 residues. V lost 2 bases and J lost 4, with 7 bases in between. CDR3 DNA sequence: TGTGCCAGCAGCTTATGGGGGGCAGATACGCAGTATTTT. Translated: CASSLWGADTQYF.

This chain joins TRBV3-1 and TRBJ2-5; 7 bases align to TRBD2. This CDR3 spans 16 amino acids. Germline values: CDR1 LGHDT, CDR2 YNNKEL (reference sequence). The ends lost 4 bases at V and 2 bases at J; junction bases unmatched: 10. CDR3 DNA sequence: TGTGCCAGCAGCCCACTTTGGGCTAGCGGACAAGAGACCCAGTACTTC. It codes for CASSPLWASGQETQYF.

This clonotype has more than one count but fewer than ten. The CDR3 is CSARQGTGWRETQYF. The CDR3 nucleotides read TGCAGTGCTAGACAGGGGACAGGGTGGCGGGAGACCCAGTACTTC. The chain combines TRBV20-1 with TRBJ2-5; TRBD1 matches 9 bases. The junction had 9 bases not matched to a gene; V was cut back by 2 bases and J by 5 bases. CDR1 is DFQATT and CDR2 is SNEGSKA in the germline V gene (reference sequence). The CDR3 contains 15 residues.